Listed below are T cell receptor beta chains from one sample, sequenced in a study of T-cell memory formation after mild COVID-19. TCRdb ran MiXCR on the 5' RACE reads and lists one entry per CDR3 protein. The repertoire includes roughly 600,000 distinct CDR3 sequences, roughly 18% of them detected once, and more than 10% sits in the top ten. The sequenced material came from PBMCs or a T cell subset sorted from them (not recorded which). These receptors all stem from an adult woman who had mild COVID-19 (a few samples of this study predate the infection). Cell type and time point are not known. Both conserved end residues are part of each CDR3. Each record gives: D gene, clone size, V gene, J gene, CDR3 DNA, CDR3 protein. The D gene is left open where the match is weak. Size is omitted from some rows. Given values are once, few, many or a class for expanded clones.

>TRBD1|.|TRBV27|TRBJ2-7
TGTGCCAGCAGTTTAAAGGGGGCCAGGGAGCAGTACTTC
CASSLKGAREQYF
>TRBD1|.|TRBV6-2/TRBV6-3|TRBJ2-7
TGTGCCAGCAAAAAGGGGACAGCTAGCTACGAGCAGTACTTC
CASKKGTASYEQYF
>.|few|TRBV7-2|TRBJ2-2
TGTGCCAGCAGTTTCGGGAAAGACTATTTCACCGGGGAGCTGTTTTTT
CASSFGKDYFTGELFF
>.|.|TRBV12-3/TRBV12-4|TRBJ1-6
TGTGCCAGCAGGGCGGGCCAGAGCTCCTATAATTCACCCCTCCACTTT
CASRAGQSSYNSPLHF
>.|.|TRBV20-1|TRBJ2-5
TGCAGTGCTAGCGGGAGTTTAGGGACCCAGTACTTC
CSASGSLGTQYF
>.|once|TRBV20-1|TRBJ1-1
TGCAGTGCTTACCCGTCTGACAAACTAAACACTGAAGCTTTCTTT
CSAYPSDKLNTEAFF
>TRBD2|.|TRBV7-2|TRBJ2-7
TGTGCCAGCAGCGGCCCTAGCGGGAGGGGGTACGAGCAGTACTTC
CASSGPSGRGYEQYF
>TRBD2|.|TRBV7-2|TRBJ2-3
TGTGCCAGCAGCCGCTTACTAGCGGGAGGAAGAGATACGCAGTATTTT
CASSRLLAGGRDTQYF
>TRBD2|few|TRBV7-2|TRBJ2-7
TGTGCCAGCAGCCCGCCGGGACTATTCTACGAGCAGTACTTC
CASSPPGLFYEQYF
>.|.|TRBV29-1|TRBJ1-1
TGCAGCGTCCGACTTCCCCGGGGGGAGAACACTGAAGCTTTCTTT
CSVRLPRGENTEAFF